This passage covers 25 T cell receptor beta chains from one sample sequenced in a study. Measured with immunoSEQ multiplex PCR; TCRdb has only the in-frame clones, and not every one. The table has tens of thousands of clones, approximately 92% seen once. Sequencing used PBMCs. Every receptor here comes from a man in his forties with rheumatoid arthritis.

V gene TRBV7-6 combines with J gene TRBJ1-4; 7 nucleotides align to TRBD1. Germline trimming cut 5 bases from V and 0 bases from J; bases unmatched to any gene: 6. CDR3 length equals 16 residues. Per the germline V gene, CDR1 is SGHVS and CDR2 is FNYEAQ. CDR3 in DNA: TGTGCCAGCAGCCGATCGGGACAGACAACTAATGAAAAACTGTTTTTT. Its protein product is CASSRSGQTTNEKLFF.

The chain has TRBV12-3 or TRBV12-4 and TRBJ2-1, with a tentative D call TRBD2 (5 bases). This CDR3 is 12 amino acids long. V dropped 7 bases and J dropped 8 bases, with 12 bases sitting between them. This CDR3 reads CASTWGADEQFF. CDR3 sequence (DNA): TGTGCCAGCACTTGGGGAGCAGATGAGCAGTTCTTC.

J is TRBJ2-1 and V is TRBV29-1; 8 nucleotides match TRBD2. Germline V gene lookup returns CDR1 SQVTM and CDR2 ANQGSEA. CDR3 length: 15 amino acids. V gave up 4 bases and J gave up 10 bases; unmatched junction bases: 15. The CDR3 protein is CSVAPPQRGFPEQFF. For the CDR3, the DNA is TGCAGCGTTGCCCCCCCACAGCGGGGGTTTCCCGAGCAGTTCTTC.

The rearrangement uses TRBV7-9 and TRBJ1-3; possible D gene TRBD1, 6 bases. Deletions cut 1 base from V and 0 bases from J, with 13 bases between. This CDR3 comprises 17 residues. Germline V gene lookup returns CDR1 SEHNR and CDR2 FQNEAQ (reference sequence). The DNA of the CDR3 is TGTGCCAGCAGCTTAGTGATCCAGGGGCCCTCTGGAAACACCATATATTTT. It codes for CASSLVIQGPSGNTIYF. Full variable domain (rest looked up from reference TRBV7-9 and TRBJ1-3): DTGVSQNPRHKITKRGQNVTFRCDPISEHNRLYWYRQTLGQGPEFLTYFQNEAQLEKSRLLSDRFSAERPKGSFSTLEIQRTEQGDSAMYLCASSLVIQGPSGNTIYFGEGSWLTVV.

The chain employs TRBV14 and TRBJ1-2, with D unclear. V dropped 1 base and J dropped 4 bases, with 7 bases sitting between them. Germline lookup yields CDR1 SGHDN and CDR2 FVKESK. The CDR3 has 13 amino acids. CDR3 amino acids: CASSQGQAYGYTF. In DNA form, the CDR3 reads TGTGCCAGCAGCCAAGGGCAGGCCTATGGCTACACCTTC.

The genes are TRBV5-1 and TRBJ2-2, with D perhaps given as TRBD1 or TRBD2 (5 bases each). V was trimmed by 4 bases and J by 1 base, leaving 8 bases between them. The CDR3 covers 14 residues. Germline CDR1 SGHRS, CDR2 YFSETQ. The CDR3 nucleotides are TGCGCCAGCAGCAGGGACGGGAACACCGGGGAGCTGTTTTTT. As protein: CASSRDGNTGELFF. Using reference TRBV5-1 and TRBJ2-2 for the parts outside the CDR3, the full variable domain is KAGVTQTPRYLIKTRGQQVTLSCSPISGHRSVSWYQQTPGQGLQFLFEYFSETQRNKGNFPGRFSGRQFSNSRSEMNVSTLELGDSALYLCASSRDGNTGELFFGEGSRLTVL.

This chain's CDR3 is CAWSRGMNTEAFF. The CDR3 DNA reads TGTGCCTGGAGCCGTGGCATGAACACTGAAGCTTTCTTT. The chain is built from TRBV30 and TRBJ1-1; no reliable D call. This CDR3 is 13 amino acids long. The germline gives CDR1 GTSNPN, CDR2 SVGIG (reference sequence). V was cut by 3 bases and J by 0 bases, with 8 bases left in between.

The chain recombines TRBV7-8 with TRBJ1-3; 7 nucleotides agree with TRBD1. Trimming removed 3 bases from V and 0 bases from J; junction bases left unmatched: 2. Looked up from germline, CDR1 is SGHVS and CDR2 is FQNEAQ. This CDR3 comprises 15 residues. Written as DNA, the CDR3 is TGTGCCAGCAGCTTTAGGGGGCCCTCTGGAAACACCATATATTTT. Translating gives CASSFRGPSGNTIYF.

This clone appeared a single time. The V call is TRBV18, the J call TRBJ1-1; no definite D call. Trimming took 4 bases from V and 3 from J, leaving 12 bases between them. The CDR3 has 14 residues. The germline V gene encodes CDR1 KGHSH and CDR2 LQKENI. CDR3 loop: CASSLPLKDTEAFF. CDR3 DNA sequence: TGTGCCAGCTCACTTCCCTTGAAGGACACTGAAGCTTTCTTT.

The chain recombines TRBV10-3 with TRBJ1-5; D unresolved. The CDR3 is 13 residues long. The V gene's germline CDR1 is ENHRY and CDR2 SYGVKD. The ends were cut back, 6 bases at V and 5 bases at J, with 11 bases in the middle. DNA of the CDR3: TGTGCCATCAGGATGACACCTGATCAGCCCCAGCATTTT. Amino acid sequence: CAIRMTPDQPQHF.

This chain links TRBV3-1 (or the pseudogene TRBV3-2) with TRBJ1-2; no reliable D call. The V and J ends lost 0 bases and 4 bases respectively, with 6 bases between them. CDR1 and CDR2 (germline): LGHDT, YNNKEL (reference sequence). This CDR3 contains 13 residues. The CDR3 bases are TGTGCCAGCAGCCAAGAAAGGCCCTATGGCTACACCTTC. Translating it yields CASSQERPYGYTF.

The chain employs TRBV19 and TRBJ1-5; D gene ambiguous. This CDR3 is built from 14 residues. Germline V lookup: CDR1 LNHDA, CDR2 SQIVND (reference sequence). The V and J ends lost 4 bases and 0 bases respectively, with 7 bases between them. The CDR3, as DNA: TGTGCCAGTAGTACCGCAGTTAGCAATCAGCCCCAGCATTTT. Its translation: CASSTAVSNQPQHF.

The chain recombines TRBV20-1 with TRBJ1-1, with 8 bases identical to TRBD1. V shed 3 bases, J shed 3 bases, and the junction held 9 bases outside the gene matches. CDR3 length: 15 amino acids. Germline loops: CDR1 DFQATT, CDR2 SNEGSKA (reference sequence). The CDR3 DNA is TGCAGTGCTAGTTCTGGGACAGGAGGAGACACTGAAGCTTTCTTT. It specifies CSASSGTGGDTEAFF.

V usage is TRBV11-2 and J usage is TRBJ1-5; D gene ambiguous. Trimming took off 1 base at V and 3 bases at J, with 7 bases between the two ends. The CDR3 covers 14 residues. Germline V gene data show CDR1 as SGHAT and CDR2 as FQNNGV. The DNA of the CDR3 is TGTGCCAGCAGCTTAGCGGGGAACAATCAGCCCCAGCATTTT. Protein product: CASSLAGNNQPQHF.

V usage is TRBV30 and J usage is TRBJ2-1; D not resolved. Germline lookup yields CDR1 GTSNPN and CDR2 SVGIG (reference sequence). The CDR3 is 12 residues long. The V end was cut by 4 bases, the J end by 0 bases, with 4 bases between. CDR3 nucleotides: TGTGCCTGGACTAGCTCCTACAATGAGCAGTTCTTC. This gives the protein CAWTSSYNEQFF.

The chain has TRBV29-1 and TRBJ2-7; unclear D gene. The CDR3 is 12 residues long. Germline V gene data show CDR1 as SQVTM and CDR2 as ANQGSEA. The V gene lost 4 bases and the J gene lost 0 bases, with 7 bases spanning the gap. CDR3 sequence (DNA): TGCAGCGTTGGGAGCAGCTCCTACGAGCAGTACTTC. Translation: CSVGSSSYEQYF.

The chain is built from TRBV2 and TRBJ2-7; TRBD1 aligns across 9 bases. Germline V gene sequence: CDR1 SNHLY, CDR2 FYNNEI. The CDR3 is 14 residues long. Trimming took 5 bases from V and 3 from J; bases not matched to a gene: 5. The CDR3 is CASSWGTGSYEQYF. DNA for the CDR3: TGTGCCAGCAGTTGGGGGACAGGGAGCTACGAGCAGTACTTC.

The V and J genes are TRBV12-3 or TRBV12-4 and TRBJ1-2; D gene uncertain. The CDR3 runs 13 residues. V was shortened by 3 bases and J by 0 bases, with 5 bases between the two germline ends. The CDR3 is CASSFGANYGYTF. CDR3 DNA: TGTGCCAGCAGTTTCGGCGCTAACTATGGCTACACCTTC.

The rearrangement uses TRBV27 and TRBJ2-3, with a tentative D call TRBD2 (5 bases). The CDR3 has 16 amino acids. Trimming pared 2 bases from V and 1 base from J, leaving 13 bases between. Per germline, CDR1 MNHEY and CDR2 SMNVEV (reference sequence). The chain's CDR3 is CASSLKAAIRTDTQYF. The DNA of the CDR3 is TGTGCCAGCAGTTTAAAAGCGGCGATACGCACAGATACGCAGTATTTT.

The chain is built from TRBV6-5 and TRBJ1-1, with no clear D. CDR3 length: 14 residues. The germline V and J ends were trimmed by 11 bases and 6 bases, with 22 bases remaining between them. Germline-derived CDR1 and CDR2 are MNHEY and SVGAGI. CDR3 protein: CAAADRAKGSEAFF. The CDR3 nucleotides read TGTGCCGCAGCCGACCGGGCCAAGGGCTCTGAAGCTTTCTTT.

V gene TRBV3-1 (or the pseudogene TRBV3-2) combines with J gene TRBJ1-6; D remains unclear. The V and J ends lost 6 bases and 10 bases respectively, with 16 bases between them. Per germline, CDR1 LGHDT and CDR2 YNNKEL (reference sequence). The CDR3 loop spans 14 amino acids. This chain's CDR3 is CASSYDLPQSPLHF. The CDR3 DNA reads as TGTGCCAGCAGTTACGACCTACCCCAATCACCCCTCCACTTT.

This chain links TRBV30 with TRBJ1-6, with no clear D. Trimming took off 7 bases at V and 4 bases at J, with 11 bases between the two ends. Germline V gene data show CDR1 as GTSNPN and CDR2 as SVGIG (reference sequence). The CDR3 loop spans 13 amino acids. The DNA for the CDR3 is TGTGCCTCCTCTCCGGAGTATAATTCACCCCTCCACTTT. Translated, it gives CASSPEYNSPLHF.

The V and J genes are TRBV24-1 and TRBJ1-2; perhaps TRBD1 as D (5 bases). The CDR3 is 15 residues long. The V end lost 2 bases, the J end lost 5 bases, and 14 bases lay between the germline ends. Germline V gene lookup returns CDR1 KGHDR and CDR2 SFDVKD. The CDR3 here is CATSDSGTEFYGYTF. For the CDR3, the DNA is TGTGCCACCAGTGATTCCGGGACCGAATTTTATGGCTACACCTTC.

The chain combines TRBV6-6 with TRBJ2-5, with D possibly matching TRBD2 (6 bases). The germline V and J ends were trimmed by 6 bases and 4 bases, with 12 bases remaining between them. Looked up from germline, CDR1 is MNHNY and CDR2 is SVGAGI (reference sequence). This CDR3 contains 13 residues. The CDR3 nucleotides are TGTGCCAGCAGCGGGAGTACCGGAGAGACCCAGTACTTC. It yields the protein CASSGSTGETQYF.

V usage is TRBV9 and J usage is TRBJ1-2, with D possibly matching TRBD1 (5 bases). Trimming cost V 4 bases and J 4 bases, with 11 bases left between them. The CDR3 runs to 13 residues. Per germline, CDR1 SGDLS and CDR2 YYNGEE. CDR3 protein: CASSQSGPYGYTF. In nucleotides, the CDR3 is TGTGCCAGCAGCCAATCGGGACCCTATGGCTACACCTTC. Combining the CDR3 with reference TRBV9 and TRBJ1-2 gives the whole variable domain DSGVTQTPKHLITATGQRVTLRCSPRSGDLSVYWYQQSLDQGLQFLIQYYNGEERAKGNILERFSAQQFPDLHSELNLSSLELGDSALYFCASSQSGPYGYTFGSGTRLTVV.